A selection of T cell receptor beta chains follows, all from one sample in a study of Tregs in tolerant kidney transplant recipients. Sequencing used immunoSEQ multiplex PCR; TCRdb keeps in-frame clones, though not all of them. The sample carries some 47,000 clones, roughly 89% recorded once. This sample comprised CD8+ T cells from blood (PBMCs), obtained 12 months after the transplant. The receptor source for this set is a human patient who received a combined kidney and bone marrow transplant. The graft donor may have contributed some T cells. Both conserved end residues are part of each CDR3.

cdr3_aa: CASSWRQALYNEQFF
v_call: TRBV27
j_call: TRBJ2-1

cdr3_aa: CASSWGTGNTEAFF
v_call: TRBV5-6
j_call: TRBJ1-1

cdr3_aa: CASSLAAGGRSYEQYF
v_call: TRBV27
j_call: TRBJ2-7

cdr3_aa: CASSIWTGYSGELFF
v_call: TRBV19
j_call: TRBJ2-2

cdr3_aa: CASTFTGGNSPLHF
v_call: TRBV5-4
j_call: TRBJ1-6

cdr3_aa: CASSGALGDSPLHF
v_call: TRBV5-6
j_call: TRBJ1-6

cdr3_aa: CSVGPSGGTDNEQFF
v_call: TRBV29-1
j_call: TRBJ2-1

cdr3_aa: CASSISLQGYYEQYF
v_call: TRBV19
j_call: TRBJ2-7

cdr3_aa: CASSKGLAGDEQYF
v_call: TRBV5-4
j_call: TRBJ2-7

cdr3_aa: CASSPRGQNTEAFF
v_call: TRBV9
j_call: TRBJ1-1

cdr3_aa: CASSVGSGSYNEQFF
v_call: TRBV9
j_call: TRBJ2-1

cdr3_aa: CASSEQGYTGELFF
v_call: TRBV25-1
j_call: TRBJ2-2

cdr3_aa: CASSLGVRIGGTGELFF
v_call: TRBV11-3
j_call: TRBJ2-2

cdr3_aa: CASSHLQGSVEKLFF
v_call: TRBV4-1
j_call: TRBJ1-4

cdr3_aa: CASSFLSGGTDTQYF
v_call: TRBV6-5
j_call: TRBJ2-3

cdr3_aa: CSVALAGALKDEQFF
v_call: TRBV29-1
j_call: TRBJ2-1